What follows describes a single TCR beta chain. This clonotype has just a few counts. Which antigen it targets is not known. No much larger clonotype is one base removed from it; base qualities were not supplied. This specimen belongs to a study of T cell repertoires in cytomegalovirus infection (dated by TCRdb to between 2018 and 2020). Study-level background: Recently identified HLA-C-restricted CMV epitopes, whose presentation resists viral immunomodulation, were targeted by peptide stimulations together with well-studied HLA-B-restricted epitopes. Donor HLA type was relevant to the analysis, as public TCR beta signatures indicated carriage of CMV infection together with the matching HLA type.

Summary of the overall study and its limitations: The ex vivo response was dominated by HLA-C-restricted CMV-specific TCR beta clonotypes, which also provided the single most frequent clonotype in two of eight donors. Cumulative frequency of public TCR beta family members discriminated carriers of CMV infection plus the relevant HLA type in this cohort and an independent roughly 340-donor cohort.

For CDR1 and CDR2, the germline V gene lists SGHAT and FQNNGV. The cysteine opens and the phenylalanine closes a CDR3 of 16 amino acids. CDR3 DNA only is kept here, 48 bases in frame from base 1. Between the V and J ends, shortened by 5 bases and 2 bases respectively, the junction contains 17 bases. The treatment or condition tag for this specimen amounts to: in vitro stimulation with specific CMV peptide epitopes to enrich CMV-specific T cells. The data were produced on an Illumina HiSeq 1500. TCRdb reanalyzed the raw reads on its own, using fastp at Q25 for trimming and MiXCR for clone calling, and kept in-frame beta chains. Under each unique CDR3 protein, matching rows form one entry showing the most common genes and DNA. Across this sample there are some 220,000 distinct CDR3 sequences, with 35% to 40% seen only once. In total, the top ten clones hold 55% to 70% of the sample.

The sequencing used CD8+ T cells from cultured PBMCs, collected from culture after CMV antigen stimulation. This receptor was obtained from a human donor in good health (CMV status not recorded). Some clones in this sample may be carry-over from other donors' samples. The receptor chain draws on TRBV11-2 and TRBJ2-3, with TRBD2 as a weak D call on 6 bases. The nucleotide sequence is TGTGCCAGCAGCCAGAACCGGGGGACCTACACAGATACGCAGTATTTT. Its translation is CASSQNRGTYTDTQYF.